A selection of T cell receptor beta chains follows, all from one sample in a study of blood T cell repertoires in COVID-19. Data came from immunoSEQ multiplex PCR; TCRdb stores just in-frame clones and leaves some out. This repertoire shows some 340,000 clones, over 90% found once; its top ten account for less than 4%. Source material: PBMCs or T cells enriched from blood (not recorded which). These receptors came from a woman under 40 who had been exposed to COVID-19. CDR3s include the opening cysteine and the closing phenylalanine or tryptophan. D genes are given only for firm matches. Clone size is given for some rows only: seen once, a few or many times, or a class if the clone is expanded.

. TRBJ2-2 . TRBV5-1 TGCGCCAGCAGCTTAGGGGGAGTTTACGGGGAGCTGTTTTTT CASSLGGVYGELFF
. TRBJ1-5 TRBD1 TRBV27 TGTGCCAGCAGTTCGACAGGGGGCCGCCAGCCCCAGCATTTT CASSSTGGRQPQHF
once TRBJ1-2 . TRBV6-1 TGTGCCAGCAGTGGACTTACGGGACAAAAGGGCGTCGGGTATGGCTACACCTTC CASSGLTGQKGVGYGYTF
. TRBJ1-2 TRBD1 TRBV4-3 TGCGCCAGCAGCCAAAGGGGGCATGGCTACACCTTC CASSQRGHGYTF
. TRBJ1-1 . TRBV11-1 TGTGCCAGCAGCTTAACCGTAACAGCGAACACTGAAGCTTTCTTT CASSLTVTANTEAFF
. TRBJ2-1 . TRBV7-3 TGTGCCAGCAGCTTAGACAGCTACAATGAGCAGTTCTTC CASSLDSYNEQFF
. TRBJ2-7 TRBD1 TRBV6-6 TGTGCCAGCACGGGACAGGGGGGTTTCGGGGTCTACGAGCAGTACTTC CASTGQGGFGVYEQYF
. TRBJ1-2 TRBD1 TRBV5-1 TGCGCCAGCAGCTTAAGCCAGGGGGCTTATGGCTACACCTTC CASSLSQGAYGYTF
. TRBJ2-1 . TRBV24-1 TGTGCCACCAGTGATCCCCAAGCGGGCACCTACAATGAGCAGTTCTTC CATSDPQAGTYNEQFF
once TRBJ1-2 TRBD1 TRBV4-3 TGCGCCAGCAGCCAACTACTGACAGGGTTCCATGGCTACACCTTC CASSQLLTGFHGYTF
. TRBJ1-5 TRBD1 TRBV11-2 TGTGCCAGCAGCCGGACAGGGAGGGACCAGCCCCAGCATTTT CASSRTGRDQPQHF
. TRBJ2-1 TRBD2 TRBV7-3 TGTGCCAGCAGCTGGGGACTAGCGGGGGGATACAATGAGCAGTTCTTC CASSWGLAGGYNEQFF
. TRBJ1-2 TRBD1 TRBV6-5 TGTGCCAGCAGTTACCCAGGGGGCCACGGGGGCTACACCTTC CASSYPGGHGGYTF
. TRBJ1-2 . TRBV27 TGTGCCAGCAGTCAGTGGAGCGGGGACTATGGCTACACCTTC CASSQWSGDYGYTF
once TRBJ2-5 TRBD2 TRBV7-2 TGTGCCAGCAGCTTAGGGCTAGCGGAGTCCCAGTACTTC CASSLGLAESQYF
. TRBJ2-2 TRBD2 TRBV10-3 TGTGCCATCAGGCAGACTATGCGGGGGGGCCCGAATACCGGGGAGCTGTTTTTT CAIRQTMRGGPNTGELFF
. TRBJ1-2 . TRBV7-8 TGTGCCAGCAGCTCGAAACTATTTGGACAGTATGGCTACACCTTC CASSSKLFGQYGYTF
. TRBJ2-1 . TRBV6-5 TGTGCCAGCAGTTACGAGGCAGCCAGCTCCTACAATGAGCAGTTCTTC CASSYEAASSYNEQFF
. TRBJ1-2 . TRBV7-9 TGTGCCAGCAGATACAGGGATGGCTACACCTTC CASRYRDGYTF
. TRBJ2-7 . TRBV24-1 TGTGCCACCAGTGATTCGGACACCTACGAGCAGTACTTC CATSDSDTYEQYF
. TRBJ2-1 TRBD2 TRBV9 TGTGCCAGCAGCGCCCCTAGCGGGGAGCAGTTCTTC CASSAPSGEQFF
few TRBJ1-1 . TRBV30 TGTGCCTGGAGTGTAGGCGGCACGGGCACTGAAGCTTTCTTT CAWSVGGTGTEAFF
. TRBJ1-1 TRBD1 TRBV7-8 TGTGCCAGCAGCTTAGCGGAAGACAGGGGAGGGCCAGCTTTCTTT CASSLAEDRGGPAFF
few TRBJ1-6 . TRBV2 TGTGCCAGCAGTGACAGGGAAGGTCGTAATTCACCCCTCCACTTT CASSDREGRNSPLHF
. TRBJ1-5 . TRBV5-8 TGTGCCAGCAGCTTGAATGTGGGGCGAGATCAGCCCCAGCATTTT CASSLNVGRDQPQHF
. TRBJ2-7 . TRBV5-5 TGTGCCAGCAGTCGTCAACGGGGCTCGGGAGTCCGCTCCTACGAGCAGTACTTC CASSRQRGSGVRSYEQYF
. TRBJ2-3 . TRBV28 TGTGCCAGCAGTTTAGTGGGCTTTAGCACAGATACGCAGTATTTT CASSLVGFSTDTQYF
. TRBJ2-1 . TRBV3-1/TRBV3-2 TGTGCCAGCAGCCAAGACGGGACTCCTAGGCCTTACAATGAGCAGTTCTTC CASSQDGTPRPYNEQFF
. TRBJ2-4 . TRBV12-1 TGTGCCAGCAGCTTCGGACAGCCTACAGTAGCCAAAAACATTCAGTACTTC CASSFGQPTVAKNIQYF
. TRBJ1-2 . TRBV23-1 TGCGCCAGCAGCCAAGGGAGGGGGTCGGGAGGCTACACCTTC CASSQGRGSGGYTF
. TRBJ1-6 TRBD1 TRBV7-8 TGTGCCAGCAGCCGAACCGTCGGGACAGGGTATTCACCCCTCCACTTT CASSRTVGTGYSPLHF
. TRBJ2-7 TRBD1 TRBV18 TGTGCCAGCTCTCGACTCCGAGACAGGGTTAACCTCTACGAGCAGTACTTC CASSRLRDRVNLYEQYF
. TRBJ2-1 . TRBV7-2 TGTGCCAGCAGCCCGATGGACGGGGTTGGGGTTGAGCAGTTCTTC CASSPMDGVGVEQFF
. TRBJ2-6 . TRBV5-1 TGCGCCAGCAGACTCCCTTCCGGTGGGGCAGCCAACGTCCTGACTTTC CASRLPSGGAANVLTF
. TRBJ1-2 TRBD1 TRBV18 TGTGCCAGCTCACCGCAAGGACAGGGTATCTATGGCTACACCTTC CASSPQGQGIYGYTF
. TRBJ2-7 . TRBV4-2 TGTGCCAGCAGCCTAGTGGGGGGATACGAGCAGTACTTC CASSLVGGYEQYF
. TRBJ1-2 TRBD1 TRBV19 TGTGCCAGTAACCCGGGGACAGCGGTCTATGGCTACACCTTC CASNPGTAVYGYTF
. TRBJ1-5 TRBD1 TRBV7-9 TGTGCCAGCAGCCCAGGGACAGGTAGAGGACAGCCCCAGCATTTT CASSPGTGRGQPQHF